This TCR beta chain derives from a study of blood T cell repertoires in COVID-19. The overall study: Specimens from acute and convalescent COVID-19 originated in the United States, Italy and Spain. The analysed material was cDNA or gDNA that came from T cells, B-cell-depleted T cells, or PBMCs.

From germline, CDR1 is MGHRA and CDR2 YSYEKL. CDR3 size: 15 residues. Trimming took 4 bases from V and 1 from J, leaving 13 bases between them. Some clones are missing from TCRdb's copy, which holds only in-frame ones; the method was immunoSEQ multiplex PCR. This table holds some 150,000 clones, approximately 78% found once. This sequence originates from an elderly woman with acute or convalescent COVID-19. The chain is built from TRBV4-1 and TRBJ1-1, with a tentative D call TRBD1 (6 bases). Sequencing was performed on peripheral blood. CDR3 protein: CASSLRDTRNTEAFF. DNA of the CDR3: TGCGCCAGCAGCCTCCGGGACACCAGGAACACTGAAGCTTTCTTT.